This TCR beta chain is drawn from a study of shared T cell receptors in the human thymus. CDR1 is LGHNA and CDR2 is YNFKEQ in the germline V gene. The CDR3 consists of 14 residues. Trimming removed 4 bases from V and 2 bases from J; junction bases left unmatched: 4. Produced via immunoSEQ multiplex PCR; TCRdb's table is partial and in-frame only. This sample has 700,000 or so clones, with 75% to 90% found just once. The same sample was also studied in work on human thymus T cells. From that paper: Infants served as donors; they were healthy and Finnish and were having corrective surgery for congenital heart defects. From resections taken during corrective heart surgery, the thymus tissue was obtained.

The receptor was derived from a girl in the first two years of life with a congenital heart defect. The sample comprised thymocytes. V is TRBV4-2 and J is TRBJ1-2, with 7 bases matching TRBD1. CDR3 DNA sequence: TGTGCCAGCAGCCTCGGGGACAGCAACTATGGCTACACCTTC. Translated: CASSLGDSNYGYTF.